Listed here are 19 T cell receptor beta chains from one sample, sequenced in a study of read filtering for tumor transcriptome and immune sequencing. The library was built from roughly 400 ng RNA with molecular barcoded adaptors for alpha/delta and beta/gamma chains. From the reads, TCRdb called clonotypes with MiXCR, one entry per CDR3 protein. The table includes 100,000 to 150,000 distinct CDR3 sequences, approximately 13% detected once. Sequenced material: a population of CD138-negative cells sorted from bone marrow. These receptors were collected from a donor aged 40 or older with multiple myeloma.

This clonotype was seen ten or more times. This chain joins TRBV2 and TRBJ1-6; TRBD1 is a possible D gene (6 bases). V gave up 10 bases and J gave up 9 bases, with 13 bases separating them. Germline loops: CDR1 SNHLY, CDR2 FYNNEI. The CDR3 sequence is 12 residues long. The CDR3 region is CATGQPTSPLHF. In nucleotides, the CDR3 is TGTGCCACAGGACAGCCAACTTCACCCCTCCACTTT. Looking up the rest from reference TRBV2 and TRBJ1-6 gives the full variable domain: EPEVTQTPSHQVTQMGQEVILRCVPISNHLYFYWYRQILGQKVEFLVSFYNNEISEKSEIFDDQFSVERPDGSNFTLKIRSTKLEDSAMYFCATGQPTSPLHFGNGTRLTVT.

The chain recombines TRBV10-2 with TRBJ2-1; D not resolved. The CDR3 runs to 11 residues. Germline CDR1 reads WSHSY; CDR2 reads SAAADI. V was cut by 4 bases and J by 8 bases, with 6 bases left in between. The CDR3 sequence: CASSGRDEQFF. The CDR3, as DNA: TGCGCCAGCAGTGGAAGAGATGAGCAGTTCTTC.

This clonotype occurred many times. This chain joins TRBV5-1 and TRBJ2-3; TRBD2 matches 8 bases. Germline CDR1 reads SGHRS; CDR2 reads YFSETQ. The CDR3 spans 16 residues. J was trimmed by 4 bases and V by 0 bases; bases with no gene match: 7. CDR3 residues: CASSLGSGTSADTQYF. Here the CDR3 DNA reads TGCGCCAGCAGCTTGGGCTCCGGGACTAGTGCAGATACGCAGTATTTT. Variable domain in full (rest from reference TRBV5-1 and TRBJ2-3): KAGVTQTPRYLIKTRGQQVTLSCSPISGHRSVSWYQQTPGQGLQFLFEYFSETQRNKGNFPGRFSGRQFSNSRSEMNVSTLELGDSALYLCASSLGSGTSADTQYFGPGTRLTVL.

This clonotype was observed many times. The gene calls are TRBV29-1 and TRBJ2-7; TRBD2 is a possible D gene (7 bases). V gave up 1 base and J gave up 3 bases, with 19 bases separating them. CDR1 is SQVTM, CDR2 ANQGSEA, per germline. This CDR3 is 16 amino acids long. The CDR3 nucleotides are TGCAGCGTTGAAGTTTTGGGGGGGCAGTTGGTCTACGAGCAGTACTTC. It encodes CSVEVLGGQLVYEQYF.

Worth noting for this clonotype: A much larger clone differs by one base, so this may be a read error. The V gene is TRBV3-1, the J gene TRBJ2-2; 10 positions agree with TRBD2. V dropped 7 bases and J dropped 0; count of bases not matched to a gene: 11. Germline V gene lookup returns CDR1 LGHDT and CDR2 YNNKEL (reference sequence). The CDR3 consists of 18 residues. CDR3 DNA sequence: TGTGCCAGCAATAACCGGCATAGCGGGAGGACGAACACCGGGGAGCTGTTTTTT. Encoded protein: CASNNRHSGRTNTGELFF.

This clonotype has a count of ten or more. The CDR3, as DNA: TGTGCCAGCAGCTCTCAGGGGATCGCGGATACGCAGTATTTT. Protein product: CASSSQGIADTQYF. This chain joins TRBV7-3 and TRBJ2-3, with D tentatively TRBD1 (6 bases). Germline loops: CDR1 SGHTA, CDR2 FQGTGA. Trimming took 4 bases from V and 6 from J, leaving 14 bases between them. The CDR3 runs 14 residues.

This clonotype was seen many times. The genes are TRBV6-5 and TRBJ1-1; D remains ambiguous. V dropped 5 bases and J dropped 0 bases, with 7 bases sitting between them. In germline, CDR1 is MNHEY, CDR2 SVGAGI. This CDR3 spans 13 amino acids. CDR3 sequence reads: CASSTDVNTEAFF. The CDR3 DNA is TGTGCCAGCAGTACAGACGTGAACACTGAAGCTTTCTTT.

This clonotype was detected ten times or more. The chain recombines TRBV20-1 with TRBJ2-1; D is perhaps TRBD2 (6 bases). Germline V lookup: CDR1 DFQATT, CDR2 SNEGSKA (reference sequence). V lost 3 bases and J lost 2, with 17 bases in between. The CDR3 is made up of 16 amino acids. CDR3 amino acids: CSASSLAGSTYNEQFF. The DNA of the CDR3 is TGCAGTGCTAGCTCCTTGGCGGGATCAACCTACAATGAGCAGTTCTTC.

V and J are TRBV6-2 or TRBV6-3 and TRBJ2-5; D may be TRBD2 (7 bases). V was shortened by 0 bases and J by 1 base, with 15 bases between the two germline ends. The CDR3 length is 17 residues. From germline, CDR1 is MNHEY and CDR2 SVGEGT. CDR3 sequence: CASSYSRGGAPQETQYF. The CDR3 DNA reads as TGTGCCAGCAGTTACTCGAGGGGGGGCGCCCCCCAAGAGACCCAGTACTTC.

This clonotype appeared many times. The rearrangement joins TRBV27 to TRBJ1-5; D unresolved. This CDR3 spans 15 amino acids. Germline V lookup: CDR1 MNHEY, CDR2 SMNVEV (reference sequence). Between the trimmed V and J ends, which lost 2 bases and 6 bases, there was a span of 14 bases. The CDR3 DNA is TGTGCCAGCAGTTTACTAGGCAGCCAGGCTCAGCCCCAGCATTTT. Its translation: CASSLLGSQAQPQHF.

This clonotype was detected many times. V and J are TRBV18 and TRBJ2-1; 9 nucleotides align to TRBD2. The CDR3 covers 16 residues. J was trimmed by 3 bases and V by 0 bases; bases with no gene match: 3. The germline CDR1 and CDR2 sequences are KGHSH and LQKENI. CDR3 bases: TGTGCCAGCTCACCACCGAGGACTAGCGACTACAATGAGCAGTTCTTC. It yields the protein CASSPPRTSDYNEQFF.

This clonotype has at least ten counts. The chain links TRBV20-1 to TRBJ2-5; 10 nucleotides align to TRBD2. The CDR3 is made up of 15 amino acids. Germline trimming cut 5 bases from V and 6 bases from J; bases unmatched to any gene: 12. CDR1 is DFQATT, CDR2 SNEGSKA, per germline (reference sequence). CDR3 DNA: TGCAGTGCTGACGATCGACTAGCGGGTCCTAAGACCCAGTACTTC. Encoded protein: CSADDRLAGPKTQYF.

This clonotype was seen ten or more times. The chain's CDR3 is CSASGDRYYEQYF. In DNA form, the CDR3 reads TGCAGTGCTAGCGGGGACAGGTACTACGAGCAGTACTTC. The rearrangement uses TRBV20-1 and TRBJ2-7, with TRBD1 matching 8 bases. V dropped 3 bases and J dropped 3; count of bases not matched to a gene: 4. This CDR3 spans 13 amino acids. Per the germline V gene, CDR1 is DFQATT and CDR2 is SNEGSKA (reference sequence).

This clonotype was counted many times. The CDR3 protein is CASKRTSGRAETQYF. As DNA, the CDR3 is TGTGCCAGTAAGAGGACTAGCGGGAGGGCAGAGACCCAGTACTTC. This sequence joins TRBV19 and TRBJ2-5, with 15 bases fitting TRBD2. Trimming at V came to 7 bases and at J to 4 bases, leaving 4 bases not matched to a gene. The CDR3 is 15 amino acids. The germline CDR1 and CDR2 sequences are LNHDA and SQIVND (reference sequence).

This clonotype turned up a few times. No conserved phenylalanine or tryptophan is present at the end of the CDR3, so a read error is the likely explanation. The DNA is omitted, as the CDR3 cannot be located on it reliably, and the CDR3 follows TCRdb's listing. The rearrangement links TRBV7-3 to TRBJ1-2. Per germline, CDR1 SGHTA and CDR2 FQGTGA. The CDR3 numbers 14 amino acids, ends counted. CDR3 residues: CASSFSGGPIDRTL.

This clonotype was counted ten times or more. The chain couples TRBV12-3 or TRBV12-4 to TRBJ1-5, with D possibly matching TRBD1 (6 bases). CDR3 length: 15 residues. Trimming cost V 6 bases and J 2 bases, with 14 bases left between them. The CDR3 here is CASRPSGGGNQPQHF. In DNA form, the CDR3 reads TGTGCCAGCAGGCCCTCGGGGGGCGGCAATCAGCCCCAGCATTTT.

This clonotype was seen at least ten times. V usage is TRBV7-2 and J usage is TRBJ2-5; 8 bases are a match to TRBD1. Germline loops: CDR1 SGHTA, CDR2 FQGNSA. V shed 4 bases, J shed 4 bases, and the junction held 5 bases outside the gene matches. CDR3 length equals 14 residues. CDR3 DNA: TGTGCCAGCAGCTCCCGGACAGGGAGAGAGACCCAGTACTTC. It translates to CASSSRTGRETQYF.

This clonotype was detected ten times or more. The rearrangement links TRBV7-8 to TRBJ2-3; D is unresolved. The V end lost 2 bases, the J end lost 7 bases, and 10 bases lay between the germline ends. This CDR3 comprises 13 residues. Germline V gene lookup returns CDR1 SGHVS and CDR2 FQNEAQ. CDR3 bases: TGTGCCAGCAGCTTAACCGGCGGACATACGCAGTATTTT. Amino acid sequence: CASSLTGGHTQYF.

The chain couples TRBV10-3 to TRBJ2-7, with TRBD2 matching over 14 bases. V lost 5 bases to trimming and J lost 5 bases; unmatched junction nucleotides: 8. Germline-derived CDR1 and CDR2 are ENHRY and SYGVKD. The CDR3 runs 16 residues. CDR3 nucleotide sequence: TGTGCCATCAGTCTCCGGGGACTAGCGGGAGACCACGAGCAGTACTTC. Protein: CAISLRGLAGDHEQYF.